These 4 T cell receptor beta chains were sequenced from one sample in a study of T cells in women clearing cervical HPV infection (dated by TCRdb to 2016 to 2018). The library was prepared using the immunoSEQ multiplex PCR assay. TCRdb provides this immuneACCESS table in a form limited to in-frame rearrangements. Some clones are lacking; in checked studies, under half of them reflect an unresolved V gene, and why the rest are absent is not known. In this sample's table one finds under 20,000 clones. Approximately 15% of the sample belongs to the ten largest clones. The sequenced material came from blood buffy coat. The receptor set was obtained from a woman between 18 and 69 years old with a cervical HPV16 infection that either progressed to CIN3+ or cleared (not recorded which).

Notes on this clone: The read is 3 residues too short to cover the CDR3 end, so that end is filled in from the germline J gene. V is TRBV29-1 and J is TRBJ2-5; the match to TRBD1 covers 8 bases. The CDR3 sequence is 12 residues long. Germline CDR1 is SQVTM and CDR2 is ANQGSEA. V was clipped by 5 bases and J by 2 bases; unmatched bases: 1. The CDR3 is CSVYRGQETQYF. The covered CDR3 bases are TGCAGCGTTTACAGGGGGCAAGAGACC.

In the case of this clone: The read gets to within 3 residues of the CDR3 end, and the germline J gene fills in the rest. The chain recombines TRBV19 with TRBJ2-7; 7 bases match TRBD1. V lost 7 bases to trimming and J lost 0 bases; unmatched junction nucleotides: 3. Germline V gene data show CDR1 as LNHDA and CDR2 as SQIVND (reference sequence). This CDR3 is built from 13 residues. The sequenced CDR3 bases are TGTGCCAGTAACAGGGGTCCCTCCTACGAG. As protein: CASNRGPSYE. The whole CDR3 sequence is CASNRGPSYEQYF.

Comments on this clone: The DNA ends 3 residues before the CDR3 does, and the rest of the CDR3 is filled in from the germline J gene. This rearrangement joins TRBV4-2 to TRBJ2-6; D gene uncertain. The length of the CDR3 is 17 residues. The germline gives CDR1 LGHNA, CDR2 YNFKEQ. V gave up 4 bases and J gave up 0 bases, with 13 bases separating them. This CDR3 reads CASSPSSGNSGANVLTF. The sequenced part of the CDR3 DNA is TGTGCCAGCAGCCCGTCGAGTGGCAACTCTGGGGCCAACGTC.

Turning to this clone: The sequence runs out 3 residues before the end of the CDR3; the remainder is reconstructed from the germline J gene. The chain joins TRBV20-1 to TRBJ1-4; 7 nucleotides align to TRBD1. The V gene's germline CDR1 is DFQATT and CDR2 SNEGSKA (reference sequence). The V and J ends lost 6 bases and 0 bases, in that order; junction bases with no gene match: 4. CDR3 length: 14 amino acids. CDR3 loop: CSATGAATNEKLFF. Partial CDR3 DNA: TGCAGTGCAACAGGGGCAGCAACTAATGAAAAA.